These 16 T cell receptor beta chains were sequenced from one sample in a study of vaccination effects on CD4 cells after COVID-19. Assay: immunoSEQ multiplex PCR; the TCRdb copy retains only in-frame clones and omits some. The repertoire consists of more than 20,000 clones, with around 69% occurring once and the leading ten covering 9% to 9.5%. Antigens of these TCRs are unknown. Within the ViraFEST assay, antigen-specific CD4+ T cells underwent expansion with viral peptide pools prior to sequencing. Culture proceeded for about 11 days, and CD4+ T cells were then isolated. Of the BNT162b2 and mRNA-1273 vaccines, participants received two doses of one or the other. The source was CD4+ T cells from PBMCs cultured with HCoV-229E spike peptides, collected after COVID-19 vaccination. Source of these receptors: a human donor who received a COVID-19 vaccine.

The chain uses TRBV24-1 and TRBJ2-1; TRBD2 agrees at 14 bases. CDR3 length: 18 amino acids. Germline CDR1 KGHDR, CDR2 SFDVKD. The J segment lost 10 bases and the V segment lost 2 bases, leaving 12 bases of the junction unmatched. CDR3 sequence (DNA): TGTGCCACCAGTGATTCGTTAGGGACTAGCGGGGGCCGGGGGGAGCAGTTCTTC. Protein product: CATSDSLGTSGGRGEQFF.

The gene calls are TRBV4-2 and TRBJ2-5; D is possibly TRBD1 or TRBD2 (7 bases each). The germline CDR1 and CDR2 sequences are LGHNA and YNFKEQ. There are 16 residues in the CDR3. Trimming removed 5 bases at V and 3 bases at J, with 19 bases between. CDR3 in amino acids: CASSESRGGLEETQYF. In nucleotides, the CDR3 is TGTGCCAGCAGCGAGTCCAGGGGGGGCCTGGAAGAGACCCAGTACTTC.

This chain connects TRBV18 to TRBJ2-6; 9 bases agree with TRBD1. Germline loops: CDR1 KGHSH, CDR2 LQKENI. The CDR3 sequence is 18 residues long. The junction had 6 bases not matched to a gene; V was cut back by 3 bases and J by 0 bases. CDR3: CASSPQTGGNSGANVLTF. CDR3 coding DNA: TGTGCCAGCTCACCCCAGACAGGGGGAAACTCTGGGGCCAACGTCCTGACTTTC.

The gene calls are TRBV7-2 and TRBJ2-5, with 7 bases that match TRBD2. J was trimmed by 7 bases and V by 4 bases; bases with no gene match: 12. This CDR3 contains 15 residues. The germline V gene encodes CDR1 SGHTA and CDR2 FQGNSA. The CDR3 nucleotides are TGTGCCAGCAGCTCGGGACTACGGGGGGTAGGGACCCAGTACTTC. It codes for CASSSGLRGVGTQYF.

The chain joins TRBV6-5 to TRBJ2-7, with 7 positions matching TRBD1. Germline V gene sequence: CDR1 MNHEY, CDR2 SVGAGI. This CDR3 is built from 15 residues. With 6 bases clipped from V and 2 bases from J, the junction kept 10 bases outside the gene matches. For the CDR3, the DNA is TGTGCCAGCAGGACCACTCTACAGGGGACCTACGAGCAGTACTTC. Its protein product is CASRTTLQGTYEQYF.

V usage is TRBV5-4 and J usage is TRBJ2-5; 8 bases agree with TRBD2. V lost 6 bases and J lost 7; bases outside the gene matches: 20. The CDR3 is 17 residues long. Per germline, CDR1 SGHNT and CDR2 YYREEE (reference sequence). CDR3 residues: CASTPNAGTRGPGTQYF. CDR3 bases: TGTGCCAGCACCCCTAACGCCGGGACTAGGGGCCCCGGGACCCAGTACTTC.

The chain links TRBV5-1 to TRBJ2-1; possible D gene TRBD1, 7 bases. Trimming cost V 2 bases and J 8 bases, with 14 bases left between them. The CDR3 contains 14 residues. Looked up from germline, CDR1 is SGHRS and CDR2 is YFSETQ. CDR3 DNA sequence: TGCGCCAGCAGCTTCGGGCAGGGGGGTGATGAGCAGTTCTTC. It is translated as CASSFGQGGDEQFF.

The chain combines TRBV6-1 with TRBJ1-1; tentative D call: TRBD1 (5 bases). Trimming took 0 bases from V and 12 from J, leaving 11 bases between them. Germline V gives CDR1 MNHNS, CDR2 SASEGT. The CDR3 extends over 12 amino acids. CDR3 sequence (DNA): TGTGCCAGCAGTGAAGCAAGGACACGTTCTTTCTTT. It specifies CASSEARTRSFF.

The V and J genes are TRBV27 and TRBJ1-3; possible D gene TRBD1, 6 bases. Per the germline V gene, CDR1 is MNHEY and CDR2 is SMNVEV (reference sequence). V was pared by 6 bases and J by 7 bases, with 13 bases between. CDR3 length: 13 residues. DNA of the CDR3: TGTGCCAGCAGGCCTACAGGGAGCAACACCATATATTTT. Protein sequence: CASRPTGSNTIYF.

V is TRBV11-2 and J is TRBJ1-1; tentatively, D is TRBD1 (5 bases). The CDR3 is 14 amino acids. Trimming took 4 bases from V and 3 from J, leaving 12 bases between them. The germline gives CDR1 SGHAT, CDR2 FQNNGV. This CDR3 reads CASSSNQGYTEAFF. The CDR3 nucleotides read TGTGCCAGCAGCTCAAATCAGGGTTACACTGAAGCTTTCTTT.

The gene calls are TRBV2 and TRBJ1-5, with a tentative D call TRBD1 (5 bases). Germline V gene data show CDR1 as SNHLY and CDR2 as FYNNEI. V was shortened by 4 bases and J by 7 bases, with 14 bases between the two germline ends. The CDR3 is made up of 14 amino acids. CDR3 sequence reads: CASSGGGRGQPQHF. The CDR3 DNA reads as TGTGCCAGCAGTGGGGGGGGGAGAGGGCAGCCCCAGCATTTT.

The chain couples TRBV10-1 to TRBJ1-1, with TRBD1 matching over 10 bases. This CDR3 is built from 16 residues. In germline, CDR1 is WNHNN, CDR2 SYGVQD (reference sequence). J gave up 4 bases and V 4 bases, and 9 bases lay outside the gene matches. In DNA, the CDR3 is TGCGCCAGCAGTGCCAGGACAGGGGGTGCGGGCACTGAAGCTTTCTTT. It encodes CASSARTGGAGTEAFF.

The chain joins TRBV10-3 to TRBJ2-1; TRBD1 aligns across 12 bases. Germline CDR1 and CDR2: ENHRY and SYGVKD. The trim removed 3 bases at V and 8 bases at J, leaving 5 bases unmatched. This CDR3 is 15 amino acids long. In DNA, the CDR3 is TGTGCCATCAGTGAACCGGGACAGGGGGCCTATGAGCAGTTCTTC. This sequence encodes CAISEPGQGAYEQFF.

The CDR3 DNA sequence: TGTGCCAGCAGTCCCAACAGGGATTCCTACAATGAGCAGTTCTTC. Its protein product is CASSPNRDSYNEQFF. The genes are TRBV27 and TRBJ2-1; D possibly corresponds to TRBD1 (6 bases). CDR1 is MNHEY, CDR2 SMNVEV, per germline (reference sequence). The germline V and J ends were trimmed by 5 bases and 1 base, with 12 bases remaining between them. This CDR3 region has 15 residues.

This sequence joins TRBV10-1 and TRBJ2-2; 9 positions match TRBD2. Trimming removed 5 bases from V and 3 bases from J; junction bases left unmatched: 4. CDR3 length: 15 amino acids. The germline V gene encodes CDR1 WNHNN and CDR2 SYGVQD (reference sequence). The CDR3 reads CASSFSGSYTGELFF. The CDR3 DNA reads TGCGCCAGCAGTTTTAGCGGGAGTTACACCGGGGAGCTGTTTTTT.

CDR3 coding DNA: TGTGCCAGCAGCGTATCACAGGGGAGCTCCTATAATTCACCCCTCCACTTT. Translation: CASSVSQGSSYNSPLHF. The V call is TRBV9, the J call TRBJ1-6; TRBD1 matches 7 bases. Per germline, CDR1 SGDLS and CDR2 YYNGEE. The CDR3 sequence is 17 residues long. Trimming at V came to 1 base and at J to 0 bases, leaving 4 bases not matched to a gene. The whole variable domain, remainder taken from reference TRBV9 and TRBJ1-6, is DSGVTQTPKHLITATGQRVTLRCSPRSGDLSVYWYQQSLDQGLQFLIQYYNGEERAKGNILERFSAQQFPDLHSELNLSSLELGDSALYFCASSVSQGSSYNSPLHFGNGTRLTVT.